These 10 T cell receptor beta chains were all obtained from the same sample, sequenced in a study of CD8+ T cells in alopecia areata. It was cDNA, reverse transcribed from extracted RNA, that served as the sequencing template. Some clones are missing from TCRdb's copy, which holds only in-frame ones; the method was immunoSEQ multiplex PCR. The sample contains about 300,000 clones, none occurring once; more than 0.95% lies in the top ten. Sorting relied on CD4, CD8alpha, NKG2D, NKG2ACE and other markers applied to pooled cutaneous lymph node cells. The sample was CD4+ T cells sorted from a lymph node. These receptors all come from a C3H/HeJ mouse with alopecia areata. The strain's MHC haplotype is H2-k.

This clone has a handful of counts. Genes here carry mouse names. The read terminates 4 residues before the CDR3 end, so the remaining end is supplied by the germline J gene. The chain combines TRBV31 with TRBJ2-7, with 7 bases identical to TRBD2. The V and J ends lost 0 bases and 3 bases, in that order; junction bases with no gene match: 2. Germline CDR1 reads GKSSPN; CDR2 reads SITVG. This CDR3 spans 13 amino acids. CDR3 DNA (partial): TGTGCCTGGAGTCTAACTGGGGACTAT. It codes for CAWSLTGDY. The whole CDR3 region reads CAWSLTGDYEQYF.

This clone was counted between two and nine times. Genes and germline come from the mouse. The read terminates 4 residues before the CDR3 end, so the remaining end is supplied by the germline J gene. This sequence joins TRBV1 and TRBJ1-1, with TRBD1 matching 7 bases. Looked up from germline, CDR1 is NSQYPW and CDR2 is LRSPGD (reference sequence). J was trimmed by 4 bases and V by 5 bases; bases with no gene match: 1. The CDR3 is 12 amino acids. This CDR3 is CTCSTGVTEVFF. Partial CDR3 DNA: TGCACCTGCAGTACAGGGGTCACA.

In the case of this clone: Gene and germline names: mouse. The read gets to within 4 residues of the CDR3 end, and the germline J gene fills in the rest. This sequence joins TRBV19 and TRBJ1-1; possible D gene TRBD1, 6 bases. From germline, CDR1 is FNHDT and CDR2 SITEND (reference sequence). This CDR3 has 13 amino acids. CDR3 amino acids: CASRLQGRTEVFF. The CDR3 DNA, read in part, is TGTGCCAGCAGGCTACAGGGACGGACA.

A word on this clone: Each gene name is a mouse one. The read ends 4 residues early relative to the CDR3; the germline J gene fills the gap. The rearrangement joins TRBV19 to TRBJ2-5; 7 bases map to TRBD1. From germline, CDR1 is FNHDT and CDR2 SITEND (reference sequence). The CDR3 covers 14 residues. Losses at the gene ends were 4 bases for V and 2 bases for J; bases not matched to a gene: 4. The CDR3 DNA, read in part, is TGTGCCAGCAGTCCATCAGGGGGCCAAGAC. Amino acids: CASSPSGGQD. The entire CDR3 is CASSPSGGQDTQYF.

This clone was detected a few times. The genes and germline here are from mouse. The observed sequence ends 4 residues before the CDR3 terminus, with the missing tail filled in from the germline J gene. This sequence joins TRBV1 and TRBJ1-2; D is possibly TRBD1 (6 bases). The germline gives CDR1 NSQYPW, CDR2 LRSPGD (reference sequence). The CDR3 contains 15 residues. Between the trimmed V and J ends, which lost 4 bases and 0 bases, there was a span of 12 bases. The CDR3 DNA, read in part, is TGCACCTGCAGTGTCGGGACAAGTGCAAACTCC. Translation: CTCSVGTSANS. The whole CDR3 reads CTCSVGTSANSDYTF.

On this clone itself: These gene names are mouse names. The read halts 4 residues ahead of the CDR3 end, with the missing end drawn from the germline J gene. V is TRBV13-3 and J is TRBJ2-5, with TRBD1 as a possible D gene (6 bases). Germline V gene sequence: CDR1 NNHDY, CDR2 SYVADS. Deletions cut 5 bases from V and 1 base from J, with 8 bases between. The CDR3 sequence is 13 residues long. Here the CDR3 reads CASRGTYQDTQYF. CDR3 bases read: TGTGCCAGCAGGGGGACATACCAAGAC.

This clone appeared a few times. Genes and germline come from the mouse. The CDR3 bases that were read are TGTGCCAGCAGCCAGGGGGCCGACACA. As protein: CASSQGADT. The complete CDR3 sequence is CASSQGADTEVFF. The chain is built from TRBV5 and TRBJ1-1; D perhaps matches TRBD1 (6 bases). The CDR3 goes on 4 residues after the read ends, and that part is filled in from the germline J gene. This CDR3 is built from 13 residues. V dropped 3 bases and J dropped 3 bases, with 8 bases sitting between them. Germline V gene lookup returns CDR1 LGHNA and CDR2 YNLKQL (reference sequence).

Turning to this clone: The genes are named according to mouse. The read stops 4 residues short of the end of the CDR3; the missing end is completed from the germline J gene. The chain recombines TRBV1 with TRBJ2-2; 7 bases match TRBD1. Germline-derived CDR1 and CDR2 are NSQYPW and LRSPGD (reference sequence). The CDR3 spans 14 residues. J was trimmed by 4 bases and V by 4 bases; bases with no gene match: 3. The chain's CDR3 is CTCSGPGGTGQLYF. The DNA read from the CDR3 is TGCACCTGCAGTGGTCCAGGGGGCACCGGG.

About this clone itself: The gene names here belong to mouse. The read ends 4 residues shy of where the CDR3 ends; the end is completed using the germline J gene. The rearrangement links TRBV31 to TRBJ2-7; 9 bases match TRBD1. Germline loops: CDR1 GKSSPN, CDR2 SITVG. CDR3 length: 13 residues. The CDR3 reads CAWRGTGIYEQYF. The sequenced CDR3 bases are TGTGCCTGGAGGGGGACAGGGATTTAT.

The table lists this clone with many counts. Germline and genes here are mouse. The read halts 4 residues ahead of the CDR3 end, with the missing end drawn from the germline J gene. The V gene is TRBV13-1, the J gene TRBJ1-2, with 9 nucleotides matching TRBD1. Per germline, CDR1 NSHNY and CDR2 SYGAGN. The CDR3 loop spans 13 amino acids. The CDR3 DNA, read in part, is TGTGCCAGCAGAGGACAGGGGTTGCCC. Its translation: CASRGQGLP. The whole CDR3 is CASRGQGLPDYTF.